This T cell receptor beta chain was sequenced for a study of tumor-infiltrating lymphocytes in primary liver carcinoma (dated by TCRdb to between 2016 and 2019). Study-level background: Of the five patients (three men and two women, aged 30 to 69 years), four had hepatocellular carcinoma and one had combined HCC and intrahepatic cholangiocarcinoma. Tumors of the five patients were stage T1-T3 N0M0 with maximum diameters of roughly 4 to 11 cm. Roughly 3.5 to 8 million productive TCRbeta reads were obtained per sample, and no significant difference in read depth was found between tissue types. For each liver tumor, the study sampled five regions along with adjacent normal tissue and blood, and applied TCRbeta repertoire sequencing, expression microarrays and whole-exome sequencing. A total of around 35 specimens from 5 patients, comprising some 25 tumor regions, 5 adjacent noncancerous liver tissues and 5 peripheral blood samples, were covered by TCRbeta repertoire sequencing. The roughly 24 tumor region samples were profiled with Agilent mRNA microarrays so that TCRbeta repertoire diversity could be related to the local molecular phenotype. Reproducibility between technical replicate repertoires was high, with correlation coefficients above 0.98 and mean shared-clone rates about 0.9. Study-wide findings and limitations: Because the samples were bulk and unsorted, CD4+ and CD8+ T cell repertoires could not be compared. Only roughly 7-25% of top clones appeared in all five regions of a tumor, which suggests that tumor-infiltrating T cells are spatially heterogeneous. The study included only four to six patients, and the authors note findings should be validated in a larger study. Repertoire overlap was found to be higher between tumor regions (mean approximately 35%) than between tumor-adjacent (about 17%) or tumor-blood (14%) pairs, consistent with antigen-driven expansion. Because sequencing covered only the TCR beta chain and unpaired alpha chains were not captured, true repertoire diversity is likely underestimated. The top 250 clones accounted for a significantly greater share of the repertoire in tumors than in blood (p = 0.039).

The CDR3 sequence holds 14 residues, the cysteine and phenylalanine included. The only DNA kept is the CDR3, 42 bases in frame from the first base. CDR1 and CDR2 are read off the germline V gene as MNHNS and SASEGT. Total RNA and DNA were co-extracted from around 18-30 mg of bulk tissue with the AllPrep DNA/RNA mini kit, without cell sorting. Five patients with histopathologically diagnosed primary liver carcinoma underwent surgical resection in China between late 2015 and 2016. At the time of sampling, the patients had chronic HBV infection and had not received any treatment. Five spatially separated regions were sampled from each tumor: the superior, inferior, left-lateral and right-lateral poles, plus the tumor centre. According to histology, viable tumor cells made up more than 75% of every tumor sample. Each fresh piece of tumor and adjacent tissue was cut in two, with one half stored in RNAlater at -80 degrees C and the other half sent for histology.

On this clonotype itself: No antigen is known for it. An end of the junction differs from the germline gene, which may be a read error.

A constant-region primer and ProtoScript II reverse transcriptase were used to reverse-transcribe TCRbeta-specific cDNA from about 500 ng total RNA. Construction of the TCRbeta libraries relied on three nested rounds of multiplex PCR, following a slightly modified ARM-PCR procedure. Multiplex TRBV1-TRBV30 forward primers and a Cbeta reverse primer were used in the first two PCR rounds, each of which was run for 10 cycles. A final 25-cycle PCR with Deep VentR polymerase added sample barcodes and Illumina adapters. Before sequencing, amplicons of 200-500 bp were purified from gel using a QIAquick gel extraction kit. An Illumina HiSeq 2500 was used to sequence the TCRbeta amplicons, generating 250-bp paired-end reads. The study's processing was this. Quality trimming of reads was performed with Trimmomatic v0.33, and paired reads were merged with FLASH v1.2.11 so that full CDR3 sequences could be recovered. MiGEC v1.2.1b assigned V, D and J germline segments to the rearranged TCRbeta sequences. Clonotype statistics, along with Shannon-Wiener diversity indices, were calculated using VDJtools v1.0.0. Except for diversity analysis, only each sample's 250 most abundant clonotypes were used in subsequent analyses to reduce sampling bias. The public reads were run again by TCRdb, first through fastp at Q25 and then through MiXCR, and only productive beta chains were kept. Merged by CDR3 protein, the rows form single entries marked with the most common genes and DNA. These V and J calls derive from TCRdb rather than the authors' analysis. In all, the sample holds roughly 48,000 distinct CDR3 sequences, and about 80% of those were seen once. About 30% of the sample belongs to the ten largest clones.

The source material was liver tumor tissue from sampling region 3. Reading the label with the study, this specimen's cell subset or site is: tumor region T3, left-lateral pole. The chain is assembled from TRBV6-1 and TRBJ2-4; TRBD1 is perhaps the D gene, given 5 matching bases. This sequence was found in a man aged 40-50 years with primary liver carcinoma and hepatitis B virus infection. The sequenced DNA is TGTGCCTGCAGTGGATATAAAGGACATTTGATCCAGTACTTC. It translates as CACSGYKGHLIQYF.